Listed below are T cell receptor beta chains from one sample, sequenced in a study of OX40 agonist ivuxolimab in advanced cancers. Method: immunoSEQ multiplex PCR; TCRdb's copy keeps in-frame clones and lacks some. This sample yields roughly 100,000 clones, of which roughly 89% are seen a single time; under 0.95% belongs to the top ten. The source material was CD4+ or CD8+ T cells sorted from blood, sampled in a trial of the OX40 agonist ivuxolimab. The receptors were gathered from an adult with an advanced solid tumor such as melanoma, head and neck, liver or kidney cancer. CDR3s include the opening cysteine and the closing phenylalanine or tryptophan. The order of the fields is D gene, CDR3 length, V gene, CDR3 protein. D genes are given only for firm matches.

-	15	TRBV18	CASSPLALNTGELFF
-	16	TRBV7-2	CASSLRASIGLQPQHF
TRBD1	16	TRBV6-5	CASSSRHQAGGIEAFF
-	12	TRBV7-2	CASSSGLYGYTF
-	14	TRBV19	CASSNRSRGNIQYF
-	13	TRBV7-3	CASSRGGDQPQHF
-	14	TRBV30	CAWSGPTVNTEAFF
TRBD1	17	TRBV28	CASSSYRDRASIYGYTF
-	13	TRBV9	CASSVDLGETQYF
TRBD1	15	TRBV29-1	CSGRDRGPARSEQFF
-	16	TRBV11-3	CASRGGLAPGANVLTF